This TCR beta chain was captured in a study of OX40 agonist ivuxolimab in advanced cancers. Whole-study results and caveats: The study found among the lowest clonal expansion in partial responders at 0.1-3.0 mg/kg. At 0.1 to 3.0 mg/kg and by week 6, CD4+ and CD8+ T cells in the blood had expanded clonally. The authors also found low normalized T-cell clonal expansion in some nonresponders.

This CDR3 comprises 17 residues. With V trimmed by 3 bases and J by 4 bases, 11 bases remained unmatched. Germline-derived CDR1 and CDR2 are KGHSH and LQKENI. At cycle 4 day 1, cycle 7 day 1, and baseline, blood was sampled. Here immunoSEQ multiplex PCR was the method, and the copy in TCRdb shows in-frame clones only, minus some. The sample holds tens of thousands of clones, less than 90% seen once. For this clone: Its antigen remains unknown.

The receptor was isolated from an adult with an advanced solid tumor such as melanoma, head and neck, liver or kidney cancer. Sequencing was performed on CD4+ or CD8+ T cells sorted from blood, taken in a trial of the OX40 agonist ivuxolimab. The V and J genes are TRBV18 and TRBJ2-2, with 7 bases matching TRBD2. The CDR3 here is CASSPDPRGVSTGELFF. The CDR3 nucleotides read TGTGCCAGCTCACCCGATCCACGGGGGGTGAGCACCGGGGAGCTGTTTTTT.